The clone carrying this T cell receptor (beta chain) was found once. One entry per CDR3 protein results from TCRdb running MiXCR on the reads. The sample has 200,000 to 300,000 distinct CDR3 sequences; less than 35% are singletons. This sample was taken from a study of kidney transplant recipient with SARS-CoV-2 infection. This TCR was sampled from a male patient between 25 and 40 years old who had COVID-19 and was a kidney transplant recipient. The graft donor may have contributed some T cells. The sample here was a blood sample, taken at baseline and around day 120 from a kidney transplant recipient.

This CDR3 is CAIRRTGVITDTQYF. CDR3 coding DNA: TGTGCCATCAGACGGACGGGAGTAATCACAGATACGCAGTATTTT. This sequence joins TRBV10-3 and TRBJ2-3; a weak D match, TRBD2 (6 bases). Trimming took off 6 bases at V and 2 bases at J, with 15 bases between the two ends. The CDR3 contains 15 residues. Per the germline V gene, CDR1 is ENHRY and CDR2 is SYGVKD.